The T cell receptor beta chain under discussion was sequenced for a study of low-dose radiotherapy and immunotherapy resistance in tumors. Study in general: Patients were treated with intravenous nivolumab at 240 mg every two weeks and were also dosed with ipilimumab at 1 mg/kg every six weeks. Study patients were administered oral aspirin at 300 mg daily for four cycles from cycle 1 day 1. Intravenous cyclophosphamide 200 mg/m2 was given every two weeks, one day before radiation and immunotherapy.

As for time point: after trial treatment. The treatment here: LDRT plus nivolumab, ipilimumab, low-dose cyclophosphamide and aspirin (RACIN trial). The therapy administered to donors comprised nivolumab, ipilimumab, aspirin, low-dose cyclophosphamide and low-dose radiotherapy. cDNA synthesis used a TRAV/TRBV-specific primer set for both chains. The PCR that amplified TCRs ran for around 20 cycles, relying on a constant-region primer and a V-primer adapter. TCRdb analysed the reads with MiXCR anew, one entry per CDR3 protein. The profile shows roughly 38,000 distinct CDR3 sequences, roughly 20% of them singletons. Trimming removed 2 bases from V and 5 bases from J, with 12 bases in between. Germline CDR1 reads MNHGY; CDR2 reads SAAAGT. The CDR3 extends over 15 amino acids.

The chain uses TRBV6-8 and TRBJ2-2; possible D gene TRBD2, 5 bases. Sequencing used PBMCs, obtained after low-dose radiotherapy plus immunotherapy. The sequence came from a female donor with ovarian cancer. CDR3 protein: CASSYIEGWTGELFF. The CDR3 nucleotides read TGTGCCAGCAGTTACATTGAGGGATGGACCGGGGAGCTGTTTTTT.